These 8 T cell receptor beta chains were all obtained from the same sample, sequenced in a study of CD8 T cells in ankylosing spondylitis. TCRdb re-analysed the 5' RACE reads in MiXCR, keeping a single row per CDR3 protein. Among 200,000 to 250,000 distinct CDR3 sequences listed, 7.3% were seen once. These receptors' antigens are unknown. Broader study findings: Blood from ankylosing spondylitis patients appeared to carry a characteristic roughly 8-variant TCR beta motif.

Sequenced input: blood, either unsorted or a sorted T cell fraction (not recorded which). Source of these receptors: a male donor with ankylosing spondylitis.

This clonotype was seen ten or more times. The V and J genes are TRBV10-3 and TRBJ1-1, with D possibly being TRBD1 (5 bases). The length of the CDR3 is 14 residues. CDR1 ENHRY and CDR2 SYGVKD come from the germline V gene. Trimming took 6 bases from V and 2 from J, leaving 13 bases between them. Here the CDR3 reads CAIRRTGSNTEAFF. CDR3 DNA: TGTGCCATCAGACGAACAGGTAGCAACACTGAAGCTTTCTTT.

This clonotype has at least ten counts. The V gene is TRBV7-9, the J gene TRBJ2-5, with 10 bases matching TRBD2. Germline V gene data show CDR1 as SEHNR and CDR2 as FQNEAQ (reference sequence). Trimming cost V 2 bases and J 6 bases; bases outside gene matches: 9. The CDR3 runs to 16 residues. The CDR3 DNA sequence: TGTGCCAGCAGCTTATCGTCAGCGGGAGGGAGGAAGACCCAGTACTTC. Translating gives CASSLSSAGGRKTQYF.

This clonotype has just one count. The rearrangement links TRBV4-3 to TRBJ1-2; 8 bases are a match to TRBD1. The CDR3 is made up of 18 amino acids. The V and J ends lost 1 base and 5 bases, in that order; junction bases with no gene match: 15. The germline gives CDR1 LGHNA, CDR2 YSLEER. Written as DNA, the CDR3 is TGCGCCAGCAGCCAAGTTTGGGGGGATGCCGGGACAGGATATGGCTACACCTTC. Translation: CASSQVWGDAGTGYGYTF.

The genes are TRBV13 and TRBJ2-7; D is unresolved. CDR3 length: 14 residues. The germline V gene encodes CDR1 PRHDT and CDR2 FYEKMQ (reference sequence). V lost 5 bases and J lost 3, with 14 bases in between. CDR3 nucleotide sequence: TGTGCCAGCAGCCCCCCCTATCAACGCTACGAGCAGTACTTC. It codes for CASSPPYQRYEQYF.

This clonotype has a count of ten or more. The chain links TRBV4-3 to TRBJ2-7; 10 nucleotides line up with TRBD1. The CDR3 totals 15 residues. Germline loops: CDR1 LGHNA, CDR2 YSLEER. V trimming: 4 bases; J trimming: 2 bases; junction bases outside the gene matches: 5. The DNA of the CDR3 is TGCGCCAGCAGCCCCCGGGACAGGGGCCCCTACGAGCAGTACTTC. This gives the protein CASSPRDRGPYEQYF.

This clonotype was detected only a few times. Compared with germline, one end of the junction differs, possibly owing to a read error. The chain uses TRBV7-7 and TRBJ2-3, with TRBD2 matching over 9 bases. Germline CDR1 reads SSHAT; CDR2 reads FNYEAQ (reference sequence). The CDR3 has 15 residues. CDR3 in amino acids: CASSLLAGDTDTQYF. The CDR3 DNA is TGTGCTAGCAGCTTATTAGCGGGAGACACAGATACGCAGTATTTT.

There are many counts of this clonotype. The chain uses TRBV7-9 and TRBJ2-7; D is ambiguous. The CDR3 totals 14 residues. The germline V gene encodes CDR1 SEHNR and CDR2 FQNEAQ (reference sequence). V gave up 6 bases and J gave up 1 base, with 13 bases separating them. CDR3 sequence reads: CASSSNPPSYEQYF. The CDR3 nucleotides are TGTGCCAGCAGTTCCAACCCGCCATCCTACGAGCAGTACTTC.

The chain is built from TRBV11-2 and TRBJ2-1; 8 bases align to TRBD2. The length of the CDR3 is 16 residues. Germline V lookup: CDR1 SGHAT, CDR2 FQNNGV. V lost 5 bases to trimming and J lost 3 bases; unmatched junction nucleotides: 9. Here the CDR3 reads CASSARRGGGYNEQFF. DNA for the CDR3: TGTGCCAGCAGCGCCAGACGGGGGGGAGGCTACAATGAGCAGTTCTTC.